The T cell receptor (beta chain) described here comes from a study of cytomegalovirus exposure and HLA in healthy donors. Regarding the study as a whole: Excluded were some V segments that proved indistinguishable, including TRBV6-2 and TRBV6-3. Later analysis demonstrated an association between a missense DCLRE1C variant and TCR beta V- and J-gene trimming. Within the data, a cluster of highly shared sequence variants was likely a sequencing artifact. Some TCR beta chains (roughly 160 of them) were listed as cytomegalovirus-associated.

With respect to this clone: Antigen unknown. An end of the junction does not agree with germline; a read error may underlie this.

Germline lookup yields CDR1 SSHAT and CDR2 FNYEAQ (reference sequence). The CDR3 is 17 residues long. The PCR ran on 60 Vbeta and 13 Jbeta primers. TCRdb's table, derived via immunoSEQ multiplex PCR, lists solely in-frame clones and lacks some. This table holds some 95,000 clones, less than 70% found once. This TCR was recovered from a female donor in good health and CMV-seronegative. This chain links TRBV7-7 with TRBJ2-5, with TRBD1 matching 7 bases. The specimen sequenced was PBMCs. CDR3 in amino acids: CASTLLTGEGFEETQYF. CDR3 bases: TGTGCTAGCACCCTCTTAACAGGGGAAGGGTTCGAAGAGACCCAGTACTTC.